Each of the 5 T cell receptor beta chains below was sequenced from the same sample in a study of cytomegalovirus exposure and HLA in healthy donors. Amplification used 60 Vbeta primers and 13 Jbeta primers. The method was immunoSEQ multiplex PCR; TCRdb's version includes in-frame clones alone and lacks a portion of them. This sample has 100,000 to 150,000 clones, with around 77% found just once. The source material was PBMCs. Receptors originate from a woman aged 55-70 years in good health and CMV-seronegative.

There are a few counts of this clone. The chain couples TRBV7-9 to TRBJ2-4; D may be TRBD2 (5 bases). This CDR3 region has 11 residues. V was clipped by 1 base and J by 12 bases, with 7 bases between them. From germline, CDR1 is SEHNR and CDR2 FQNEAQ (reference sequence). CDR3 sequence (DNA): TGTGCCAGCAGCTTAGAGCGGAGTCAGTACTTC. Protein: CASSLERSQYF. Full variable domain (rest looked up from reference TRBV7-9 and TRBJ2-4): DTGVSQNPRHKITKRGQNVTFRCDPISEHNRLYWYRQTLGQGPEFLTYFQNEAQLEKSRLLSDRFSAERPKGSFSTLEIQRTEQGDSAMYLCASSLERSQYFGAGTRLSVL.

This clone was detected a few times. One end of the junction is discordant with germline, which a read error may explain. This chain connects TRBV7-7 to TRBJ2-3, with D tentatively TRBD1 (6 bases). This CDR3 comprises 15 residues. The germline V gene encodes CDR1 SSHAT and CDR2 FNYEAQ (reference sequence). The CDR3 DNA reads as TGTGCTAGCAGCTTAAGCCCAGGGGGCACAGATACGCAGTATTTT. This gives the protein CASSLSPGGTDTQYF.

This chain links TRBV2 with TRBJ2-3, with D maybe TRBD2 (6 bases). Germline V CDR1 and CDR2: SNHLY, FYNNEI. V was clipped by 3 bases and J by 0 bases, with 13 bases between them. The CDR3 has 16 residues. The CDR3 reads CASSDAGTSSTDTQYF. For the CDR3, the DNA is TGTGCCAGCAGTGACGCCGGGACTTCTAGCACAGATACGCAGTATTTT.

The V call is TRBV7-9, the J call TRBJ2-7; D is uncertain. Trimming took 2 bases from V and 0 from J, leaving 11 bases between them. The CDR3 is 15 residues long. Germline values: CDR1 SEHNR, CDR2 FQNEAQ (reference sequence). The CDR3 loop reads CASSLSFAVSYEQYF. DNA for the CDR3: TGTGCCAGCAGCTTAAGTTTCGCGGTCTCCTACGAGCAGTACTTC.

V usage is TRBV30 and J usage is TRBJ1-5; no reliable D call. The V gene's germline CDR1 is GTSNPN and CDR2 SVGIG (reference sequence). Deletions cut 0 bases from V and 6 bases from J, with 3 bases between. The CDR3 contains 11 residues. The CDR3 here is CAWSVGQPQHF. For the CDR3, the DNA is TGTGCCTGGAGTGTCGGTCAGCCCCAGCATTTT. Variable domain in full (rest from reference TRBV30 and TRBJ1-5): SQTIHQWPATLVQPVGSPLSLECTVEGTSNPNLYWYRQAAGRGLQLLFYSVGIGQISSEVPQNLSASRPQDRQFILSSKKLLLSDSGFYLCAWSVGQPQHFGDGTRLSIL.